Presented here are 10 T cell receptor beta chains from one specimen sequenced in a study of blood T cell repertoires in COVID-19. The repertoire was sequenced with immunoSEQ multiplex PCR; TCRdb's copy has only in-frame clones and lacks some. The sample gives 270,000 or so clones, approximately 89% of which show up once; about 10% is in the top ten. Sequenced input: peripheral blood. The source is a man in his forties or fifties with active or convalescent COVID-19.

The CDR3, as DNA: TGTGCCACCAGTGGAGGGGGCGGTCAGCCCCAGCATTTT. Translating gives CATSGGGGQPQHF. The V and J genes are TRBV24-1 and TRBJ1-5; TRBD1 aligns across 7 bases. The germline gives CDR1 KGHDR, CDR2 SFDVKD. The CDR3 has 13 residues. Trimming removed 5 bases from V and 6 bases from J; junction bases left unmatched: 3.

This chain connects TRBV6-4 to TRBJ2-3, with 7 positions matching TRBD2. With 10 bases clipped from V and 1 base from J, the junction kept 11 bases outside the gene matches. Germline CDR1 MRHNA, CDR2 SNTAGT. The CDR3 runs 15 residues. The CDR3 bases are TGTGCCACCTCAACCGGGACTACCGGCACAGATACGCAGTATTTT. Protein sequence: CATSTGTTGTDTQYF.

The chain carries TRBV19 and TRBJ1-1; possibly TRBD1 for D (6 bases). V lost 8 bases, J lost 7 bases, and 23 bases lay in between. The CDR3 totals 15 residues. The germline CDR1 and CDR2 sequences are LNHDA and SQIVND (reference sequence). The CDR3, as DNA: TGTGCCAGTGGGGACGAGGGCAGGGGTAAGGGTGAAGCTTTCTTT. Translated: CASGDEGRGKGEAFF.

V usage is TRBV3-1 (or the pseudogene TRBV3-2) and J usage is TRBJ2-7; tentatively, D is TRBD1 (6 bases). Germline CDR1 and CDR2: LGHDT and YNNKEL (reference sequence). V was trimmed by 4 bases and J by 7 bases, leaving 14 bases between them. The CDR3 is 13 amino acids. The CDR3, as DNA: TGTGCCAGCAGCCCACAGGGAAGGTGGGAGCAGTACTTC. Translation gives CASSPQGRWEQYF.

V usage is TRBV7-2 and J usage is TRBJ2-1, with D tentatively TRBD2 (6 bases). The CDR3 loop spans 13 amino acids. The V end lost 5 bases, the J end lost 9 bases, and 14 bases lay between the germline ends. Germline V lookup: CDR1 SGHTA, CDR2 FQGNSA. Here the CDR3 reads CASSILRTTEQFF. CDR3 nucleotide sequence: TGTGCCAGCAGCATACTCCGGACTACTGAGCAGTTCTTC.

This chain connects TRBV5-5 to TRBJ2-5; 9 bases match TRBD1. The CDR3 covers 13 residues. Germline-derived CDR1 and CDR2 are SGHKS and YYEKEE (reference sequence). The V and J ends lost 4 bases and 5 bases, in that order; junction bases with no gene match: 3. The DNA of the CDR3 is TGTGCCAGCAGCGGGACAGGGATGGAGACCCAGTACTTC. As protein: CASSGTGMETQYF.

The chain couples TRBV5-1 to TRBJ2-5, with D hard to call. The germline CDR1 and CDR2 sequences are SGHRS and YFSETQ. CDR3 size: 15 residues. V lost 0 bases, J lost 0 bases, and 9 bases lay in between. For the CDR3, the DNA is TGCGCCAGCAGCTTGGCTGCACAGTACCAAGAGACCCAGTACTTC. Encoded protein: CASSLAAQYQETQYF.

The genes are TRBV9 and TRBJ1-2; TRBD1 matches 8 bases. Germline V gene data show CDR1 as SGDLS and CDR2 as YYNGEE. The length of the CDR3 is 16 residues. V gave up 0 bases and J gave up 8 bases; unmatched junction bases: 12. This CDR3 is CASSVESPGRGHGYTF. The CDR3 nucleotides read TGTGCCAGCAGCGTAGAGAGTCCCGGCAGGGGGCACGGCTACACCTTC.

The chain couples TRBV2 to TRBJ1-1; possibly TRBD1 for D (6 bases). With 6 bases removed from V and 4 bases from J, the gap between germline ends came to 12 bases. The V gene's germline CDR1 is SNHLY and CDR2 FYNNEI. This CDR3 comprises 13 residues. CDR3 bases: TGTGCCAGCAGCGCGCAGGGGAGCACTGAAGCTTTCTTT. Protein sequence: CASSAQGSTEAFF.

The rearrangement uses TRBV11-2 and TRBJ2-1; 8 bases agree with TRBD1. The CDR3 is 15 residues long. Germline trimming cut 5 bases from V and 8 bases from J; bases unmatched to any gene: 11. Germline V gene data show CDR1 as SGHAT and CDR2 as FQNNGV. The chain's CDR3 is CASSLGWQGADEQFF. DNA of the CDR3: TGTGCCAGCAGCCTTGGCTGGCAGGGGGCGGATGAGCAGTTCTTC.